One and the same sample provided the 7 T cell receptor beta chains below, sequenced in a study of T-cell memory formation after mild COVID-19. TCRdb re-analysed the 5' RACE reads in MiXCR, keeping a single row per CDR3 protein. The table includes about 400,000 distinct CDR3 sequences, approximately 15% detected once. Input material: PBMCs or a T cell subset sorted from them (not recorded which). Receptors originate from a man aged 18 to 30 who had mild COVID-19 (a few samples of this study predate the infection). Cell type and time point are not known.

The chain combines TRBV5-1 with TRBJ2-1; D remains unclear. The V gene lost 5 bases and the J gene lost 2 bases, with 8 bases spanning the gap. The CDR3 consists of 13 residues. Germline V lookup: CDR1 SGHRS, CDR2 YFSETQ. The CDR3 nucleotides are TGCGCCAGCAGAACCCCGCCCTACAATGAGCAGTTCTTC. Translated, it gives CASRTPPYNEQFF.

This chain uses TRBV29-1 with TRBJ2-6; no reliable D call. The CDR3 totals 13 residues. CDR1 SQVTM and CDR2 ANQGSEA come from the germline V gene. Trimming took 6 bases from V and 4 from J, leaving 10 bases between them. CDR3 coding DNA: TGCAGCGTAGACATCTCCGGGGCCAACGTCCTGACTTTC. Translating gives CSVDISGANVLTF.

This clonotype was picked up a small number of times. The chain joins TRBV6-5 to TRBJ2-1; D perhaps matches TRBD2 (5 bases). Trimming removed 6 bases at V and 8 bases at J, with 20 bases between. CDR3 length: 15 amino acids. Germline loops: CDR1 MNHEY, CDR2 SVGAGI. CDR3 bases: TGTGCCAGCAGCCCCTACCGGGGTAGGGTGGATGAGCAGTTCTTC. Encoded protein: CASSPYRGRVDEQFF.

This clonotype was recorded a few times. The chain is built from TRBV7-9 and TRBJ2-5; maybe TRBD2 (7 bases). The V end was cut by 5 bases, the J end by 5 bases, with 12 bases between. The CDR3 has 13 residues. Germline loops: CDR1 SEHNR, CDR2 FQNEAQ (reference sequence). CDR3: CASSEGGVETQYF. CDR3 DNA: TGTGCCAGCAGCGAAGGGGGGGTCGAGACCCAGTACTTC.

The chain combines TRBV28 with TRBJ1-2; a possible D gene is TRBD1 (5 bases). CDR3 size: 13 residues. Germline V CDR1 and CDR2: MDHEN, SYDVKM. The germline V and J ends were trimmed by 10 bases and 4 bases, with 16 bases remaining between them. In DNA, the CDR3 is TGTGCCACACTCGTCGGGGGGTTCTATGGCTACACCTTC. Translation gives CATLVGGFYGYTF.

This clonotype has more than one count but fewer than ten. V usage is TRBV3-1 and J usage is TRBJ1-1, with D tentatively TRBD1 (5 bases). Germline V gene sequence: CDR1 LGHDT, CDR2 YNNKEL (reference sequence). CDR3 size: 14 residues. V was trimmed by 1 base and J by 0 bases, leaving 6 bases between them. Here the CDR3 DNA reads TGTGCCAGCAGCCAAGCGACAGTGAACACTGAAGCTTTCTTT. This sequence encodes CASSQATVNTEAFF. The variable domain in full, completed from reference TRBV3-1 and TRBJ1-1, reads DTAVSQTPKYLVTQMGNDKSIKCEQNLGHDTMYWYKQDSKKFLKIMFSYNNKELIINETVPNRFSPKSPDKAHLNLHINSLELGDSAVYFCASSQATVNTEAFFGQGTRLTVV.

This clonotype was seen a handful of times. The junction does not match germline at one end; this may be a read error. J is TRBJ2-1 and V is TRBV20-1; 12 positions agree with TRBD2. Germline values: CDR1 DFQATT, CDR2 SNEGSKA (reference sequence). The CDR3 loop spans 12 amino acids. The CDR3 sequence is CRASGGAVEQFF. For the CDR3, the DNA is TGCAGAGCTAGCGGGGGGGCCGTTGAGCAGTTCTTC.